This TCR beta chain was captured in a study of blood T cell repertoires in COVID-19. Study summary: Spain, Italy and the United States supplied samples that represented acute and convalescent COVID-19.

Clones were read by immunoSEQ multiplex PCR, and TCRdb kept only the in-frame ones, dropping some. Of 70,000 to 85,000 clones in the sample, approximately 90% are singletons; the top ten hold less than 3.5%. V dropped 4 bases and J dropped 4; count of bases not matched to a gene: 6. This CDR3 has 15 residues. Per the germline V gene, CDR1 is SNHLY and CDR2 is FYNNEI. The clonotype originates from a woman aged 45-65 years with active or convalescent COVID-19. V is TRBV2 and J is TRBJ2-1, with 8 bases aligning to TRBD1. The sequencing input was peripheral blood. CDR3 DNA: TGTGCCAGCAGTGGGAAGGGACAGGCATACAATGAGCAGTTCTTC. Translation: CASSGKGQAYNEQFF.